The 2 T cell receptor beta chains below come from one sample, sequenced in a study of T-cell reconstitution after alpha-beta-depleted transplantation in children (dated by TCRdb to the mid-2010s). Library preparation employed PCR. Sequencer: Illumina HiSeq 2500. To normalize quantification of the TCRbeta repertoire, the TCR libraries were built with molecular barcoding that relied on unique molecular identifiers. TCRdb trimmed the raw reads at Q25, called clones with MiXCR and kept productive beta chains. Every distinct CDR3 protein forms one entry, paired with its most common genes and DNA. This sample has hundreds of thousands of distinct CDR3 sequences in its table, and 10% to 15% of those were observed once. Approximately 2% of the sample comes from the top ten. The treatment or condition label corresponds to: allogeneic hematopoietic cell transplantation with graft depleted of TCRalphabeta T cells and CD19 B cells.

Sequencing used PBMCs, mostly from graft donor cells, obtained 360 days after TCRalphabeta/CD19-depleted stem cell transplant. Receptors originate from a male patient younger than 18 who had a stem cell transplant for acute myeloid leukemia, so the T cells may come from the graft donor.

This clonotype has a handful of counts. This sequence joins TRBV5-1 and TRBJ2-7; D is unclear. The germline CDR1 and CDR2 sequences are SGHRS and YFSETQ. The CDR3 totals 14 residues. V dropped 3 bases and J dropped 3 bases, with 13 bases sitting between them. CDR3 in amino acids: CASSYEQLVYEQYF. CDR3 in DNA: TGCGCCAGCAGCTACGAGCAGTTGGTCTACGAGCAGTACTTC.

This clonotype was observed many times. The chain joins TRBV9 to TRBJ2-1; tentatively, D is TRBD1 or TRBD2 (5 bases each). The length of the CDR3 is 16 residues. Germline V lookup: CDR1 SGDLS, CDR2 YYNGEE. The V end lost 1 base, the J end lost 8 bases, and 19 bases lay between the germline ends. The CDR3 reads CASSVIRDARDDEQFF. The CDR3 coding sequence is TGTGCCAGCAGCGTAATCCGGGACGCCCGGGATGATGAGCAGTTCTTC.